This entry describes one T cell receptor beta chain. What it recognizes is unknown. Data came from immunoSEQ multiplex PCR; TCRdb stores just in-frame clones and leaves some out. The sample records about 73,000 clones, 88% being singletons. Per the germline V gene, CDR1 is WSHSY and CDR2 is SAAADI. The V and J ends lost 6 bases and 7 bases, in that order; junction bases with no gene match: 10. CDR3 length equals 15 residues. This entry is derived from a study of T cell responses to AZD1222 COVID-19 vaccine. Study outcomes and limitations: Reports say nearly half of spike-specific TCRs go after unmutated variant regions. At baseline, just a handful of AZD1222 recipients tested seropositive.

The sequence came from an adult in good health. This chain connects TRBV10-2 to TRBJ1-2; 11 nucleotides align to TRBD1. Sequencing was performed on peripheral blood, taken on day 0 of AZD1222 vaccination. This CDR3 reads CASSPGTGGSRGYTF. The DNA for the CDR3 is TGCGCCAGCAGCCCGGGGACAGGGGGGAGTCGTGGCTACACCTTC.